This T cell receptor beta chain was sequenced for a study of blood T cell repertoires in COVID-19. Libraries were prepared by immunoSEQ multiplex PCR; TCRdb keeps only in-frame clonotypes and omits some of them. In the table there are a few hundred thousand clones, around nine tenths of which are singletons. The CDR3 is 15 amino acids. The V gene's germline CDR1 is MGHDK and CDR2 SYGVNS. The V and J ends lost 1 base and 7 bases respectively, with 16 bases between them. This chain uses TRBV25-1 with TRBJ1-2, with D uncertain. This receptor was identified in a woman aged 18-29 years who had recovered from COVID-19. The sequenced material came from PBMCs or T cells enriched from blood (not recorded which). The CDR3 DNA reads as TGTGCCAGCAGTGAATTAGGCCAGGCTCAAGCTGGCTACACCTTC. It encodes CASSELGQAQAGYTF.